Given below is one T cell receptor beta chain in context. The entry originates in a study of control samples from healthy donors and cancer patients. The ends were cut back, 6 bases at V and 4 bases at J, with 15 bases in the middle. Germline lookup yields CDR1 MDHEN and CDR2 SYDVKM. This CDR3 spans 14 amino acids. The method was immunoSEQ multiplex PCR; TCRdb's version includes in-frame clones alone and lacks a portion of them. This table has 100,000 to 150,000 clones, roughly 84% appearing once. This chain uses TRBV28 with TRBJ1-2, with D possibly being TRBD1 (5 bases). This sequence originates from a man between 18 and 35 years old in good health. The specimen was blood. The CDR3 spells CASRRPGPPYGYTF. The CDR3 DNA reads as TGTGCCAGCAGGCGGCCGGGACCCCCCTATGGCTACACCTTC.